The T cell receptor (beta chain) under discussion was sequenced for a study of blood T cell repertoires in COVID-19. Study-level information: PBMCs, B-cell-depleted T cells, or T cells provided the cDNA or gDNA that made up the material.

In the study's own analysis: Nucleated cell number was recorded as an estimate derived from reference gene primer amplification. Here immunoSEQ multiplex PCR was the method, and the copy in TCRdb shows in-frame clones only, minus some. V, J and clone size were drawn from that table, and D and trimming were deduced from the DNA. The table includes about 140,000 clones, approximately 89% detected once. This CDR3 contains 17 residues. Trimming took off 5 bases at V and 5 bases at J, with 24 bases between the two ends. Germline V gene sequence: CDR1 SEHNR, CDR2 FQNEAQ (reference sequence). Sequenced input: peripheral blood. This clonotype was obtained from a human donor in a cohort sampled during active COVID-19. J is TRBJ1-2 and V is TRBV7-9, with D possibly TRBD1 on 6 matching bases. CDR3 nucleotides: TGTGCCAGCAGCCCCGGGACATATCTGGGGCTTTTTTATGGCTACACCTTC. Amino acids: CASSPGTYLGLFYGYTF.